Listed below are T cell receptor beta chains from one sample, sequenced in a study of OX40 agonist ivuxolimab in advanced cancers. Profiled with immunoSEQ multiplex PCR; TCRdb holds only in-frame clones, not every one. The profile covers 75,000 to 100,000 clones, with 80% to 90% appearing a single time and roughly 5.5% taken by the ten largest. Sequencing used CD4+ or CD8+ T cells sorted from blood, obtained in a trial of the OX40 agonist ivuxolimab. These TCRs come from an adult with an advanced solid tumor such as melanoma, head and neck, liver or kidney cancer. The CDR3 runs from the conserved cysteine through the conserved F or W. A D gene is named only where the DNA matches it firmly. Clone size is not always given. Where it is, it says once, few, many or a class for expanded clones.

clone_size: .
d_call: .
v_call: TRBV18
j_call: TRBJ1-2
cdr3_nt: TGTGCCAGCTCACCGACAGAGGTTGTCGACTATGGCTACACCTTC
cdr3_aa: CASSPTEVVDYGYTF

clone_size: .
d_call: .
v_call: TRBV29-1
j_call: TRBJ2-7
cdr3_nt: TGCAGCGTTGACGGACCACGCTACGAGCAGTACTTC
cdr3_aa: CSVDGPRYEQYF

clone_size: .
d_call: .
v_call: TRBV19
j_call: TRBJ1-3
cdr3_nt: TGTGCCAGTAGTATAACGGCGAGCTCTGGAAACACCATATATTTT
cdr3_aa: CASSITASSGNTIYF

clone_size: few
d_call: .
v_call: TRBV11-3
j_call: TRBJ1-6
cdr3_nt: TGTGCCAGCAGCTGGGGGAATTCACCCCTCCACTTT
cdr3_aa: CASSWGNSPLHF

clone_size: .
d_call: TRBD1
v_call: TRBV2
j_call: TRBJ1-2
cdr3_nt: TGTGCCATTCTTAGGAGGGACAGGGCGGGGTTAAATGGCTACACCTTC
cdr3_aa: CAILRRDRAGLNGYTF

clone_size: once
d_call: .
v_call: TRBV7-6
j_call: TRBJ2-5
cdr3_nt: TGTGCCAGCAGCTCCTTAGATCAAGAGACCCAGTACTTC
cdr3_aa: CASSSLDQETQYF

clone_size: .
d_call: TRBD1
v_call: TRBV7-3
j_call: TRBJ1-1
cdr3_nt: TGTGCCAGCAGCCTCAGGGGGTGGACTGAAGCTTTCTTT
cdr3_aa: CASSLRGWTEAFF

clone_size: .
d_call: .
v_call: TRBV7-8
j_call: TRBJ1-1
cdr3_nt: TGTGCCAGCAGCTTAACCCGGACGGGGAACACTGAAGCTTTCTTT
cdr3_aa: CASSLTRTGNTEAFF

clone_size: .
d_call: .
v_call: TRBV5-6
j_call: TRBJ1-2
cdr3_nt: TGTGCCAGCAGCTTGGCCGGAGGGACAACCTATGGCTACACCTTC
cdr3_aa: CASSLAGGTTYGYTF

clone_size: .
d_call: .
v_call: TRBV9
j_call: TRBJ1-5
cdr3_nt: TGTGCCAGCAGCGTATCTGGGGGGCCACAGCCCCAGCATTTT
cdr3_aa: CASSVSGGPQPQHF

clone_size: .
d_call: .
v_call: TRBV6-5
j_call: TRBJ1-1
cdr3_nt: TGTGCCAGCAGTTACTCCTACCAGGGGCGGACTGAAGCTTTCTTT
cdr3_aa: CASSYSYQGRTEAFF

clone_size: .
d_call: .
v_call: TRBV18
j_call: TRBJ2-5
cdr3_nt: TGTGCCAGCTCAAGGCCCCAAGAGACCCAGTACTTC
cdr3_aa: CASSRPQETQYF

clone_size: .
d_call: .
v_call: TRBV9
j_call: TRBJ2-1
cdr3_nt: TGTGCCAGCAGCCCAAGGGGGGACAGCTACAATGAGCAGTTCTTC
cdr3_aa: CASSPRGDSYNEQFF

clone_size: .
d_call: .
v_call: TRBV14
j_call: TRBJ2-4
cdr3_nt: TGTGCCAGCAGCCAAAGAAAGGGGACCATTCAGTACTTC
cdr3_aa: CASSQRKGTIQYF

clone_size: .
d_call: .
v_call: TRBV5-1
j_call: TRBJ1-6
cdr3_nt: TGCGCCAGCAGCCCTTGGGCAGGGGTAATTAATTCACCCCTCCACTTT
cdr3_aa: CASSPWAGVINSPLHF

clone_size: .
d_call: TRBD1
v_call: TRBV6-5
j_call: TRBJ1-1
cdr3_nt: TGTGCCAGCAGTAAGGGACAGGGAAACACTGAAGCTTTCTTT
cdr3_aa: CASSKGQGNTEAFF